Below, 30 T cell receptor beta chains from the same sample are listed, as sequenced in a study of blood T cell repertoires in COVID-19. Profiled with immunoSEQ multiplex PCR; TCRdb holds only in-frame clones, not every one. This table holds some 200,000 clones, 86% found once. The specimen was peripheral blood. These receptors all come from a woman over 75 in a cohort sampled during active or convalescent COVID-19.

This chain joins TRBV5-1 and TRBJ2-6, with D maybe TRBD2 (6 bases). Germline V lookup: CDR1 SGHRS, CDR2 YFSETQ. This CDR3 has 17 amino acids. Between the trimmed V and J ends, which lost 4 bases and 0 bases, there was a span of 14 bases. CDR3 sequence reads: CASSRAMGGSGANVLTF. The CDR3 nucleotides read TGCGCCAGCAGCAGGGCAATGGGGGGCTCTGGGGCCAACGTCCTGACTTTC.

This rearrangement joins TRBV5-1 to TRBJ1-1; 11 bases fit TRBD1. The junction had 5 bases not matched to a gene; V was cut back by 4 bases and J by 0 bases. There are 16 residues in the CDR3. The germline V gene has CDR1 SGHRS and CDR2 YFSETQ. CDR3: CASSLGQGAMNTEAFF. CDR3 nucleotides: TGCGCCAGCAGCCTCGGACAGGGGGCCATGAACACTGAAGCTTTCTTT.

The V call is TRBV7-8, the J call TRBJ2-6; perhaps TRBD1 as D (7 bases). Germline values: CDR1 SGHVS, CDR2 FQNEAQ. This CDR3 spans 21 amino acids. Trimming left V 3 bases short and J 0 bases short, with 24 bases between. CDR3 sequence reads: CASSLRHPAGQLSSGANVLTF. CDR3 sequence (DNA): TGTGCCAGCAGCTTGCGGCACCCCGCGGGACAGCTGAGCTCTGGGGCCAACGTCCTGACTTTC.

This rearrangement joins TRBV20-1 to TRBJ2-1; D not certain. This CDR3 has 11 amino acids. Germline V gene sequence: CDR1 DFQATT, CDR2 SNEGSKA (reference sequence). With 3 bases removed from V and 3 bases from J, the gap between germline ends came to 3 bases. DNA for the CDR3: TGCAGTGCTAGTCGCTACAATGAGCAGTTCTTC. This translates into CSASRYNEQFF.

The V gene is TRBV2, the J gene TRBJ2-7; a possible D gene is TRBD2 (5 bases). Germline V gives CDR1 SNHLY, CDR2 FYNNEI. This CDR3 spans 14 amino acids. V shed 5 bases and J shed 2 bases, with 13 bases lying between them. The CDR3 DNA reads as TGTGCCAGCAGTCGGACTGTTAAACCCTACGAGCAGTACTTC. It is translated as CASSRTVKPYEQYF.

The J gene is TRBJ2-5, the V gene TRBV28; TRBD2 might be the D (6 bases). This CDR3 region has 16 residues. Trimming left V 2 bases short and J 1 base short, with 14 bases between. Germline V lookup: CDR1 MDHEN, CDR2 SYDVKM. CDR3 loop: CASSLGRVGGQETQYF. CDR3 coding DNA: TGTGCCAGCAGTTTAGGAAGGGTGGGGGGCCAAGAGACCCAGTACTTC.

The V and J genes are TRBV5-4 and TRBJ2-7, with TRBD2 matching 12 bases. The CDR3 has 16 residues. V shed 0 bases, J shed 1 base, and the junction held 2 bases outside the gene matches. The germline gives CDR1 SGHNT, CDR2 YYREEE (reference sequence). This chain's CDR3 is CASSLGLAGVSYEQYF. The CDR3 DNA sequence: TGTGCCAGCAGCTTGGGACTAGCGGGGGTATCCTACGAGCAGTACTTC. Together with reference TRBV5-4 and TRBJ2-7, the CDR3 gives the full variable domain: ETGVTQSPTHLIKTRGQQVTLRCSSQSGHNTVSWYQQALGQGPQFIFQYYREEENGRGNFPPRFSGLQFPNYSSELNVNALELDDSALYLCASSLGLAGVSYEQYFGPGTRLTVT.

V and J are TRBV7-2 and TRBJ2-2; 7 nucleotides align to TRBD1. Germline V lookup: CDR1 SGHTA, CDR2 FQGNSA. The CDR3 extends over 16 amino acids. The V gene end was trimmed by 2 bases and the J gene end by 0 bases; junction bases not matched to a gene: 3. The CDR3 nucleotides are TGTGCCAGCAGCTTACGGGACAGCGCGAACACCGGGGAGCTGTTTTTT. This sequence encodes CASSLRDSANTGELFF. Based on the CDR3 plus reference TRBV7-2 and TRBJ2-2, the full variable domain is GAGVSQSPSNKVTEKGKDVELRCDPISGHTALYWYRQSLGQGLEFLIYFQGNSAPDKSGLPSDRFSAERTGGSVSTLTIQRTQQEDSAVYLCASSLRDSANTGELFFGEGSRLTVL.

This clone was counted only a few times. The rearrangement joins TRBV7-2 to TRBJ1-2; D not certain. Germline V gene sequence: CDR1 SGHTA, CDR2 FQGNSA. Trimming pared 2 bases from V and 7 bases from J, leaving 14 bases between. The CDR3 covers 14 residues. The DNA of the CDR3 is TGTGCCAGCAGCTTACTGCGGGGTTCGGGTGGCTACACCTTC. This codes for CASSLLRGSGGYTF. The complete variable domain, with remaining parts taken from reference TRBV7-2 and TRBJ1-2, reads GAGVSQSPSNKVTEKGKDVELRCDPISGHTALYWYRQSLGQGLEFLIYFQGNSAPDKSGLPSDRFSAERTGGSVSTLTIQRTQQEDSAVYLCASSLLRGSGGYTFGSGTRLTVV.

The genes are TRBV7-8 and TRBJ1-6; D unresolved. CDR1 and CDR2 (germline): SGHVS, FQNEAQ. The ends were cut back, 3 bases at V and 8 bases at J, with 11 bases in the middle. CDR3 length equals 14 residues. CDR3 sequence: CASSLRVGDSPLHF. The CDR3 nucleotides are TGTGCCAGCAGCTTGCGGGTTGGCGATTCACCCCTCCACTTT.

This clone was recorded a few times. V gene TRBV5-1 combines with J gene TRBJ1-2, with TRBD1 identical over 7 bases. This CDR3 region has 14 residues. Germline V gene sequence: CDR1 SGHRS, CDR2 YFSETQ. The junction had 5 bases not matched to a gene; V was cut back by 4 bases and J by 2 bases. In nucleotides, the CDR3 is TGCGCCAGCAGCACCCCGGGACAGAACTATGGCTACACCTTC. It translates to CASSTPGQNYGYTF. The whole variable domain, filled in from reference TRBV5-1 and TRBJ1-2, reads KAGVTQTPRYLIKTRGQQVTLSCSPISGHRSVSWYQQTPGQGLQFLFEYFSETQRNKGNFPGRFSGRQFSNSRSEMNVSTLELGDSALYLCASSTPGQNYGYTFGSGTRLTVV.

This chain joins TRBV9 and TRBJ2-7; 9 bases line up with TRBD1. This CDR3 has 15 residues. Germline-derived CDR1 and CDR2 are SGDLS and YYNGEE. Germline trimming cut 0 bases from V and 7 bases from J; bases unmatched to any gene: 8. CDR3 nucleotide sequence: TGTGCCAGCAGCGTAGGGGACAGGGCCCTAGAGGAGCAGTACTTC. Translating gives CASSVGDRALEEQYF. Complete variable domain (other parts from reference TRBV9 and TRBJ2-7): DSGVTQTPKHLITATGQRVTLRCSPRSGDLSVYWYQQSLDQGLQFLIQYYNGEERAKGNILERFSAQQFPDLHSELNLSSLELGDSALYFCASSVGDRALEEQYFGPGTRLTVT.

The chain employs TRBV18 and TRBJ1-3; D gene unclear. Germline CDR1 is KGHSH and CDR2 is LQKENI. This CDR3 has 18 amino acids. V shed 1 base and J shed 4 bases, with 20 bases lying between them. DNA for the CDR3: TGTGCCAGCTCACCACAATCGGTTGACAAGTTCGGCGGAAACACCATATATTTT. Its translation is CASSPQSVDKFGGNTIYF.

This sequence joins TRBV18 and TRBJ1-6, with a possible D match to TRBD1 (6 bases). Trimming shortened V by 3 bases and J by 7 bases, and 13 bases separated the two germline ends. Looked up from germline, CDR1 is KGHSH and CDR2 is LQKENI. CDR3 size: 15 residues. The CDR3 sequence: CASSPPARGNSPLHF. CDR3 bases: TGTGCCAGCTCACCTCCCGCCAGGGGAAATTCACCCCTCCACTTT.

This chain links TRBV6-2 or TRBV6-3 with TRBJ1-1; 8 bases agree with TRBD1. With 1 base clipped from V and 3 bases from J, the junction kept 4 bases outside the gene matches. Germline lookup yields CDR1 MNHEY and CDR2 SVGEGT. The CDR3 extends over 15 amino acids. The CDR3 spells CASSYLDRVYTEAFF. In DNA, the CDR3 is TGTGCCAGCAGTTACTTGGACAGGGTTTACACTGAAGCTTTCTTT.

The V and J genes are TRBV10-3 and TRBJ2-1, with 7 bases that match TRBD1. The germline CDR1 and CDR2 sequences are ENHRY and SYGVKD. Trimming removed 6 bases from V and 4 bases from J; junction bases left unmatched: 6. CDR3 length equals 14 residues. The CDR3 region is CAIRDRLTYNEQFF. CDR3 nucleotides: TGTGCCATCAGGGACAGGTTAACGTACAATGAGCAGTTCTTC.

The CDR3 nucleotides are TGTGCCAGCAGTCTGGGACAGGGGAGCTCCTACGAGCAGTACGTC. It codes for CASSLGQGSSYEQYV. The genes are TRBV28 and TRBJ2-7; 10 bases line up with TRBD1. The CDR3 contains 15 residues. Germline values: CDR1 MDHEN, CDR2 SYDVKM. The trim removed 5 bases at V and 0 bases at J, leaving 4 bases unmatched.

This chain joins TRBV28 and TRBJ2-7, with D maybe TRBD1 (5 bases). The CDR3 consists of 19 residues. Germline V lookup: CDR1 MDHEN, CDR2 SYDVKM. Between the trimmed V and J ends, which lost 4 bases and 1 base, there was a span of 26 bases. CDR3 residues: CASSSPVIYTTGYSYEQYF. CDR3 sequence (DNA): TGTGCCAGCAGTTCCCCCGTGATATACACAACAGGTTATTCCTACGAGCAGTACTTC.

The V and J genes are TRBV9 and TRBJ2-1, with 8 bases that match TRBD2. The CDR3 covers 14 residues. Germline CDR1 and CDR2: SGDLS and YYNGEE. The ends lost 3 bases at V and 5 bases at J; junction bases unmatched: 4. In DNA, the CDR3 is TGTGCCAGCAGCGCGGGGGGGCTAAACAATGAGCAGTTCTTC. Translated, it gives CASSAGGLNNEQFF.

The rearrangement uses TRBV11-2 and TRBJ1-1, with 8 bases that match TRBD1. CDR3 length: 14 amino acids. The J segment lost 3 bases and the V segment lost 3 bases, leaving 3 bases of the junction unmatched. The germline V gene encodes CDR1 SGHAT and CDR2 FQNNGV. The chain's CDR3 is CASSLNRGDTEAFF. As DNA, the CDR3 is TGTGCCAGCAGCTTGAACAGGGGGGACACTGAAGCTTTCTTT.

The CDR3 bases are TGTGCCACCAGGCAGACAGGGGGCGCAGATACGCAGTATTTT. This gives the protein CATRQTGGADTQYF. V is TRBV24-1 and J is TRBJ2-3; 10 nucleotides line up with TRBD1. Germline CDR1 KGHDR, CDR2 SFDVKD. Germline trimming cut 7 bases from V and 4 bases from J; bases unmatched to any gene: 4. This CDR3 has 14 residues.

This sequence joins TRBV19 and TRBJ1-2; D gene unclear. The V and J ends lost 5 bases and 1 base respectively, with 8 bases between them. The CDR3 contains 13 residues. Per the germline V gene, CDR1 is LNHDA and CDR2 is SQIVND (reference sequence). CDR3 sequence (DNA): TGTGCCAGTAGTGGAACAGTTAACTATGGCTACACCTTC. Its protein product is CASSGTVNYGYTF.

J is TRBJ1-2 and V is TRBV6-5; 7 bases fit TRBD1. Looked up from germline, CDR1 is MNHEY and CDR2 is SVGAGI. The CDR3 contains 14 residues. V shed 6 bases and J 2 bases; nucleotides not matched to a gene: 6. The CDR3 nucleotides are TGTGCCAGCAGATACGACAGGGAAAACTATGGCTACACCTTC. Translation gives CASRYDRENYGYTF.

The V gene is TRBV11-3, the J gene TRBJ2-2; the D gene is possibly TRBD1 (5 bases). Trimming removed 5 bases from V and 7 bases from J, with 14 bases in between. The CDR3 extends over 14 amino acids. The V gene's germline CDR1 is SGHNT and CDR2 YENEEA. The CDR3: CASSQDRGNGELFF. The CDR3 DNA follows: TGTGCCAGCAGCCAAGATAGGGGTAACGGGGAGCTGTTTTTT.

The rearrangement links TRBV5-1 to TRBJ2-1; D may be TRBD1 (5 bases). The CDR3 sequence is 14 residues long. Germline V gives CDR1 SGHRS, CDR2 YFSETQ. Trimming stripped 3 bases from V and 4 bases from J, with 11 bases between. For the CDR3, the DNA is TGCGCCAGCAGCTGGTTGGGGCAATACAATGAGCAGTTCTTC. Amino acid sequence: CASSWLGQYNEQFF.

The chain links TRBV29-1 to TRBJ1-2; tentatively, D is TRBD1 (5 bases). CDR3 length equals 12 residues. Germline V gene sequence: CDR1 SQVTM, CDR2 ANQGSEA. V lost 7 bases and J lost 4, with 13 bases in between. CDR3 sequence reads: CSDTPGGYGYTF. The CDR3 DNA is TGCAGCGATACTCCGGGGGGCTATGGCTACACCTTC.

The chain employs TRBV27 and TRBJ2-6; D may be TRBD1 (6 bases). This CDR3 spans 18 amino acids. Germline CDR1 MNHEY, CDR2 SMNVEV (reference sequence). The V gene lost 3 bases and the J gene lost 0 bases, with 15 bases spanning the gap. Here the CDR3 reads CASSFRDKSASGANVLTF. CDR3 coding DNA: TGTGCCAGCAGTTTTAGGGACAAGTCTGCCTCTGGGGCCAACGTCCTGACTTTC. The full variable domain, its missing parts supplied by reference TRBV27 and TRBJ2-6, is EAQVTQNPRYLITVTGKKLTVTCSQNMNHEYMSWYRQDPGLGLRQIYYSMNVEVTDKGDVPEGYKVSRKEKRNFPLILESPSPNQTSLYFCASSFRDKSASGANVLTFGAGSRLTVL.

In DNA form, the CDR3 reads TGTGCCAGCAGCCAAACAACCGGGACTCCGAATGAAAAACTGTTTTTT. It yields the protein CASSQTTGTPNEKLFF. The rearrangement joins TRBV3-1 (or the pseudogene TRBV3-2) to TRBJ1-4; possibly TRBD1 for D (5 bases). Germline CDR1 reads LGHDT; CDR2 reads YNNKEL (reference sequence). V was shortened by 2 bases and J by 5 bases, with 15 bases between the two germline ends. The CDR3 covers 16 residues.

The genes are TRBV19 and TRBJ1-1; D is possibly TRBD1 (5 bases). V dropped 3 bases and J dropped 4 bases, with 12 bases sitting between them. Germline values: CDR1 LNHDA, CDR2 SQIVND (reference sequence). The CDR3 loop spans 14 amino acids. CDR3: CASSIPRVGTEAFF. CDR3 coding DNA: TGTGCCAGTAGTATCCCCAGGGTCGGCACTGAAGCTTTCTTT.

The chain employs TRBV5-1 and TRBJ2-1, with TRBD1 matching over 8 bases. The J segment lost 5 bases and the V segment lost 7 bases, leaving 8 bases of the junction unmatched. Per germline, CDR1 SGHRS and CDR2 YFSETQ. This CDR3 is built from 14 residues. The CDR3 DNA reads as TGCGCCAGCCATAGACAGGGGTTTGACAATGAGCAGTTCTTC. As protein: CASHRQGFDNEQFF.